This T cell receptor beta chain derives from a study of cytomegalovirus exposure and HLA in healthy donors. The sample holds one count of this clone. The primer mix had 60 Vbeta and 13 Jbeta primers. Using immunoSEQ multiplex PCR, the repertoire was profiled, and TCRdb retains in-frame clones only, with some absent. Of fewer than 250,000 clones listed, approximately 80% are singletons. Sequenced material: PBMCs. This TCR derives from a woman in her 30s in good health and CMV-seropositive.

In DNA, the CDR3 is TGTGCCAGCAGTGCGGTGGTAGCGGGGGGGGCCTACGAGCAGTACTTC. As protein: CASSAVVAGGAYEQYF. The chain is built from TRBV6-1 and TRBJ2-7; 11 positions match TRBD2. CDR1 is MNHNS, CDR2 SASEGT, per germline. The CDR3 runs 16 residues. J gave up 2 bases and V 4 bases, and 7 bases lay outside the gene matches.